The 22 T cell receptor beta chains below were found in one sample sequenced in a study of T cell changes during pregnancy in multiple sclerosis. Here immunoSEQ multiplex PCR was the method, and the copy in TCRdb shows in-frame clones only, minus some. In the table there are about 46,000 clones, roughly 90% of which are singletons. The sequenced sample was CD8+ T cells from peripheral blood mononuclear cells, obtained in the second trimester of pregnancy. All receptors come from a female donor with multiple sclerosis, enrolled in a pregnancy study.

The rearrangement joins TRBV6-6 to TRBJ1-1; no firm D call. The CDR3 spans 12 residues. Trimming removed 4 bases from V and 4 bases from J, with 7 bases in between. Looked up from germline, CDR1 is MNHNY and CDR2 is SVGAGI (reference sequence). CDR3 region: CASSSKLTEAFF. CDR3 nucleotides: TGTGCCAGCAGTTCCAAGCTCACTGAAGCTTTCTTT.

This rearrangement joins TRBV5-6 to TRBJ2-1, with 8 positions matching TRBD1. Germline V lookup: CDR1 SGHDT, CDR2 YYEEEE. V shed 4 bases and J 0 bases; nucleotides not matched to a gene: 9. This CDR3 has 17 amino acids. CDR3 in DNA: TGTGCCAGCAGCCCCGGGACAGGCCACTTCTCCTACAATGAGCAGTTCTTC. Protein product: CASSPGTGHFSYNEQFF.

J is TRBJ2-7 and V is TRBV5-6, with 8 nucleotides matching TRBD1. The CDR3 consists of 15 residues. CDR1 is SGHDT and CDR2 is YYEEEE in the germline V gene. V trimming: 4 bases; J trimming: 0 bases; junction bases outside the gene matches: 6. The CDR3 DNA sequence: TGTGCCAGCAGCGGGGGACAGGCACCCTCCTACGAGCAGTACTTC. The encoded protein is CASSGGQAPSYEQYF.

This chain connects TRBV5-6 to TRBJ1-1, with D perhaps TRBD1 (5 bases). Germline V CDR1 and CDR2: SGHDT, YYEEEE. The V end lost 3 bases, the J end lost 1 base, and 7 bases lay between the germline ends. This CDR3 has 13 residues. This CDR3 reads CASSSTGNTEAFF. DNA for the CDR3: TGTGCCAGCAGCTCAACAGGGAACACTGAAGCTTTCTTT.

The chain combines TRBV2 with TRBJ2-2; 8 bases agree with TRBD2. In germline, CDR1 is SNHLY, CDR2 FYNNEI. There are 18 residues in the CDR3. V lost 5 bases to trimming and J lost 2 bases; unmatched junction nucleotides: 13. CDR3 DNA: TGTGCCAGCAGTAGCCCGGGACTAGGTAACGGAAACACCGGGGAGCTGTTTTTT. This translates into CASSSPGLGNGNTGELFF.

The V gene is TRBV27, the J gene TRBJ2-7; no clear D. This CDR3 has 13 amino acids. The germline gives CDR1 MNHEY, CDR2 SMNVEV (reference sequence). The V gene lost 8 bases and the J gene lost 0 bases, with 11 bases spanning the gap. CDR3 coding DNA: TGTGCCAGCCTTGGGCAGAACTCCTACGAGCAGTACTTC. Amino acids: CASLGQNSYEQYF.

The CDR3 DNA reads as TGCGCCAGCAGTGAGGATGGGGGGTATCAGCCCCAGCATTTT. This encodes CASSEDGGYQPQHF. This sequence joins TRBV10-2 and TRBJ1-5; possible D gene TRBD1, 5 bases. Trimming took 2 bases from V and 5 from J, leaving 10 bases between them. This CDR3 has 14 amino acids. The germline gives CDR1 WSHSY, CDR2 SAAADI.

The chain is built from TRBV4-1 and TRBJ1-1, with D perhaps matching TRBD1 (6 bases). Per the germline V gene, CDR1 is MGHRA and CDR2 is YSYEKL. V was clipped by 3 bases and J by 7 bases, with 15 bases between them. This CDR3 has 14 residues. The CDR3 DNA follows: TGCGCCAGCAGCCACTTGACAGGCGCCGATGAAGCTTTCTTT. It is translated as CASSHLTGADEAFF.

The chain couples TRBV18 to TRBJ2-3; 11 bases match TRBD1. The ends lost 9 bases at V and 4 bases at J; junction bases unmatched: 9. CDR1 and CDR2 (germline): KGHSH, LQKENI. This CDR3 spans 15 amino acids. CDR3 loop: CASETDRGQSDTQYF. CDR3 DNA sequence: TGTGCCAGTGAGACGGACAGGGGGCAGTCAGATACGCAGTATTTT.

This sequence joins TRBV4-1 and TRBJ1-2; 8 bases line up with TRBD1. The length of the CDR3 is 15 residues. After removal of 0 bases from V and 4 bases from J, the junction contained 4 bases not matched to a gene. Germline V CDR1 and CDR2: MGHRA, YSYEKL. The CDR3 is CASSQDWTGLYGYTF. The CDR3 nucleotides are TGCGCCAGCAGCCAAGATTGGACAGGGCTCTATGGCTACACCTTC.

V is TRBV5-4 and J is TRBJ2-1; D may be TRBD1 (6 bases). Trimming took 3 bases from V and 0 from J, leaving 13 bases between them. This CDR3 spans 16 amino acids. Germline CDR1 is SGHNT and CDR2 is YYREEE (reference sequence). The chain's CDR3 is CASSSDSLLSYNEQFF. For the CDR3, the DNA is TGTGCCAGCAGCTCGGACAGTTTGCTCTCCTACAATGAGCAGTTCTTC. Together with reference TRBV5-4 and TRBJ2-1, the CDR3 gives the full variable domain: ETGVTQSPTHLIKTRGQQVTLRCSSQSGHNTVSWYQQALGQGPQFIFQYYREEENGRGNFPPRFSGLQFPNYSSELNVNALELDDSALYLCASSSDSLLSYNEQFFGPGTRLTVL.

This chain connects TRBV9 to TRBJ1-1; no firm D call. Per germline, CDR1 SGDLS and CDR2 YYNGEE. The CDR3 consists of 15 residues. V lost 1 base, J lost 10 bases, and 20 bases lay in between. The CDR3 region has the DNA TGTGCCAGCAGCGTATCGGGTCAGCCGATCGAGGGAGCTTTCTTT. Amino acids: CASSVSGQPIEGAFF. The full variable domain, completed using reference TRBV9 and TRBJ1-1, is DSGVTQTPKHLITATGQRVTLRCSPRSGDLSVYWYQQSLDQGLQFLIQYYNGEERAKGNILERFSAQQFPDLHSELNLSSLELGDSALYFCASSVSGQPIEGAFFGQGTRLTVV.

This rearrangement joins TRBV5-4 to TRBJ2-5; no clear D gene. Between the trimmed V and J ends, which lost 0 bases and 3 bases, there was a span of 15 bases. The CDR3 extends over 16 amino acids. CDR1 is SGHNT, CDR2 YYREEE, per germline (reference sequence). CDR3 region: CASSLDRRIQEETQYF. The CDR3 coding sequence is TGTGCCAGCAGCTTGGACCGCAGGATTCAAGAAGAGACCCAGTACTTC.

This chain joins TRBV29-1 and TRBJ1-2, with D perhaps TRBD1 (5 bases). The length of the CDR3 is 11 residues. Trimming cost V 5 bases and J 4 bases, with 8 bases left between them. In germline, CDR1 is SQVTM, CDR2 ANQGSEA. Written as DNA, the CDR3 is TGCAGCGTTCAGGGTCTCTATGGCTACACCTTC. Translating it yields CSVQGLYGYTF.

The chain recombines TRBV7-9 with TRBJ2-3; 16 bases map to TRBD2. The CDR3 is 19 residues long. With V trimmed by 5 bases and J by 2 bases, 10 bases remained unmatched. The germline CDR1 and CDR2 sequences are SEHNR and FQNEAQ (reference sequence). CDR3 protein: CASSGRGLAGGPITDTQYF. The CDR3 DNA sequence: TGTGCCAGCAGCGGACGGGGACTAGCGGGGGGGCCAATCACAGATACGCAGTATTTT.

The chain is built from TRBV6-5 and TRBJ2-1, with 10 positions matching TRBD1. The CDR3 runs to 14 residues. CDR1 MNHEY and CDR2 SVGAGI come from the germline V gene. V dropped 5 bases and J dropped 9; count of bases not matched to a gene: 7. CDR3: CASSHGQGVGEQFF. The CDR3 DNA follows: TGTGCCAGCAGTCATGGACAGGGGGTGGGTGAGCAGTTCTTC.

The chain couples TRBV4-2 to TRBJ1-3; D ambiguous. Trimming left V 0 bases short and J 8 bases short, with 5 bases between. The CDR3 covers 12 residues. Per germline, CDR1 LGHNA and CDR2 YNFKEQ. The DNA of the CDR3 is TGTGCCAGCAGCCAAGACGGGGACACCATATATTTT. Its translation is CASSQDGDTIYF.

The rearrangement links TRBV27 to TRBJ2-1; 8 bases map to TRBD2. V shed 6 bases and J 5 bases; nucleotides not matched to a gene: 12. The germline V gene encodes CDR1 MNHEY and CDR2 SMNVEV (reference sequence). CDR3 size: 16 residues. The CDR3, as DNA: TGTGCCAGCAGCCTCCTCGGGGGGGGGTATCACAATGAGCAGTTCTTC. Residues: CASSLLGGGYHNEQFF.

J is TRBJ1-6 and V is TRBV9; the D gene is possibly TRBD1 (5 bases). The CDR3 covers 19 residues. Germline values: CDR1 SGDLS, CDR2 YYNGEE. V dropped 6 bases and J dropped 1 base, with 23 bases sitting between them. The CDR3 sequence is CASTPGRRGEVSYNSPLHF. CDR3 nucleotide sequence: TGTGCCAGCACCCCTGGGCGGAGGGGAGAAGTTTCCTATAATTCACCCCTCCACTTT.

CDR3 DNA: TGTGCCAGCAGCTGGCGAGCGGATTCCACCTACAATGAGCAGTTCTTC. Amino acids: CASSWRADSTYNEQFF. This rearrangement joins TRBV7-2 to TRBJ2-1; D may be TRBD2 (5 bases). With 4 bases removed from V and 2 bases from J, the gap between germline ends came to 15 bases. This CDR3 is 16 amino acids long. CDR1 and CDR2 (germline): SGHTA, FQGNSA. The complete variable domain, with remaining parts taken from reference TRBV7-2 and TRBJ2-1, reads GAGVSQSPSNKVTEKGKDVELRCDPISGHTALYWYRQSLGQGLEFLIYFQGNSAPDKSGLPSDRFSAERTGGSVSTLTIQRTQQEDSAVYLCASSWRADSTYNEQFFGPGTRLTVL.

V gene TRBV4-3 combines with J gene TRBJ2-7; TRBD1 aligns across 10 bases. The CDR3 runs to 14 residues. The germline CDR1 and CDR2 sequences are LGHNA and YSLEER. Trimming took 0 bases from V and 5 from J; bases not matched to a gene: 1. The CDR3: CASSQDGTGDEQYF. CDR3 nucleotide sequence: TGCGCCAGCAGCCAAGATGGGACAGGGGACGAGCAGTACTTC.

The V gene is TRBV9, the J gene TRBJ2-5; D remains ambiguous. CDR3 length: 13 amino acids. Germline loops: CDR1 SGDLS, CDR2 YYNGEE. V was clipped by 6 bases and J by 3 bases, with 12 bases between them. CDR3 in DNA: TGTGCCAGCACCTCCCCAGGTGAAGAGACCCAGTACTTC. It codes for CASTSPGEETQYF.